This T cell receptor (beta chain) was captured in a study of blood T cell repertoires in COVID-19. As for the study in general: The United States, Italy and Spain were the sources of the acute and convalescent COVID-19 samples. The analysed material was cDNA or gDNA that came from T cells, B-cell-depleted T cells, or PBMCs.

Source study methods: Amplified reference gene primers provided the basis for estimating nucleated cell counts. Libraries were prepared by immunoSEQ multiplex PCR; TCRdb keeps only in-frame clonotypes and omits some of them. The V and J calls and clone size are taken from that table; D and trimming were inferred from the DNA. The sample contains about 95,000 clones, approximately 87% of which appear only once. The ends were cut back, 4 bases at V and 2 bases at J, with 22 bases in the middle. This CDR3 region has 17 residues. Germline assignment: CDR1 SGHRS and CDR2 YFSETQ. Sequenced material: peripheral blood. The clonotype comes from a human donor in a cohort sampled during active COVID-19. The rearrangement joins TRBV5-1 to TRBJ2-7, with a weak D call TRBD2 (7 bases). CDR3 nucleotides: TGCGCCAGCAGCGAGGGGGGGCTGCGGGGGTCCCCCTACGAGCAGTACTTC. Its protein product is CASSEGGLRGSPYEQYF. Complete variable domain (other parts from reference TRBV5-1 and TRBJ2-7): KAGVTQTPRYLIKTRGQQVTLSCSPISGHRSVSWYQQTPGQGLQFLFEYFSETQRNKGNFPGRFSGRQFSNSRSEMNVSTLELGDSALYLCASSEGGLRGSPYEQYFGPGTRLTVT.